This entry describes one TCR beta chain. The CDR3 extends over 13 amino acids. Germline V lookup: CDR1 SGHVS, CDR2 FNYEAQ. V was shortened by 5 bases and J by 5 bases, with 12 bases between the two germline ends. Method: immunoSEQ multiplex PCR; TCRdb's copy keeps in-frame clones and lacks some. The sample has tens of thousands of clones, roughly 87% seen once. These data are taken from a study of T cell responses to AZD1222 COVID-19 vaccine. Sequenced here: peripheral blood, sampled on day 0 of AZD1222 vaccination. The V call is TRBV7-6, the J call TRBJ1-1; D is ambiguous. This TCR derives from an adult in good health. CDR3 region: CASSKGLGTEAFF. The CDR3 DNA is TGTGCCAGCAGCAAAGGCTTGGGGACTGAAGCTTTCTTT.